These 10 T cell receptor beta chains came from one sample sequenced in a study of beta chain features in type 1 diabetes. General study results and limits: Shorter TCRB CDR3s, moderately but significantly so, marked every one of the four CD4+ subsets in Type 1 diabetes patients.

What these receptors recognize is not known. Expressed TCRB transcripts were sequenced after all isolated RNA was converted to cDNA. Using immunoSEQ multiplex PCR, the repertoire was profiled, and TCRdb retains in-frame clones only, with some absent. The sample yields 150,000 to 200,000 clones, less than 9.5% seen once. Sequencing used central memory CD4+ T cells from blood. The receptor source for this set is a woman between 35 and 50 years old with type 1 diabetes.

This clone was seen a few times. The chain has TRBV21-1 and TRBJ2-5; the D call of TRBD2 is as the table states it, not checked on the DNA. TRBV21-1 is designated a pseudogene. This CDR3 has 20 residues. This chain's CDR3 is CASSSKTPGLLQGEQETQYF. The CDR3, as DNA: TGTGCCAGCAGCTCGAAAACCCCGGGACTCCTACAAGGGGAACAAGAGACCCAGTACTTC.

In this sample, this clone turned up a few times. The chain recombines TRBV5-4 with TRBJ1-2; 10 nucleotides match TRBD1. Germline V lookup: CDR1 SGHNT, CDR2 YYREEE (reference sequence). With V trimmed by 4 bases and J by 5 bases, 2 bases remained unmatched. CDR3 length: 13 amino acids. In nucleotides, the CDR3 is TGTGCCAGCAGCCAGGGACAGGGGTATGGCTACACCTTC. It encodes CASSQGQGYGYTF.

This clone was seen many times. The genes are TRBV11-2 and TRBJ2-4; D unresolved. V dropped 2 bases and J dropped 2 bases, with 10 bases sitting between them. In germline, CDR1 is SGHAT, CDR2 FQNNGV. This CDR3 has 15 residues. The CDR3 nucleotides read TGTGCCAGCAGCTTACTGCTGGGCCCCAAAAACATTCAGTACTTC. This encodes CASSLLLGPKNIQYF.

CDR3 DNA: TGCAGCGCAGGAACGTACGGGGGGCCCTGGACTGAAGCTTTCTTT. This gives the protein CSAGTYGGPWTEAFF. This chain joins TRBV29-1 and TRBJ1-1; D may be TRBD1 (6 bases). V dropped 7 bases and J dropped 5 bases, with 23 bases sitting between them. CDR3 length equals 15 residues. CDR1 is SQVTM and CDR2 is ANQGSEA in the germline V gene.

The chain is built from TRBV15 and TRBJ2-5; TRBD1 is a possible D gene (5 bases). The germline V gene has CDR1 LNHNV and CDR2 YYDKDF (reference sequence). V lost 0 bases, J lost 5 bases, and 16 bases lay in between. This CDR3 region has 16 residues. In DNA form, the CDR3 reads TGTGCCACCAGCAGAGATCTAGGGGAAGGAAGCGAGACCCAGTACTTC. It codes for CATSRDLGEGSETQYF.

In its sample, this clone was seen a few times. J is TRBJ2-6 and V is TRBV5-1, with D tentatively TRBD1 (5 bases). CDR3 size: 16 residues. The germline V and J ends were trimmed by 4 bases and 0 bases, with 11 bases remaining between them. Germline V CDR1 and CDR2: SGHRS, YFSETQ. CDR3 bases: TGCGCCAGCAGCGTGACAGATTTCTCTGGGGCCAACGTCCTGACTTTC. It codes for CASSVTDFSGANVLTF.

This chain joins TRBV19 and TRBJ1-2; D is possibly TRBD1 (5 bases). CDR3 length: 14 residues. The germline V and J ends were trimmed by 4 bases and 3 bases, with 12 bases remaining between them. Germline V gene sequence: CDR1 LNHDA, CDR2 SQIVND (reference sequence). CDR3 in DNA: TGTGCCAGTAGTACCCCCGGGACTCACTATGGCTACACCTTC. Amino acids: CASSTPGTHYGYTF. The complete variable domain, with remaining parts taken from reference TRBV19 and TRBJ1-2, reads DGGITQSPKYLFRKEGQNVTLSCEQNLNHDAMYWYRQDPGQGLRLIYYSQIVNDFQKGDIAEGYSVSREKKESFPLTVTSAQKNPTAFYLCASSTPGTHYGYTFGSGTRLTVV.

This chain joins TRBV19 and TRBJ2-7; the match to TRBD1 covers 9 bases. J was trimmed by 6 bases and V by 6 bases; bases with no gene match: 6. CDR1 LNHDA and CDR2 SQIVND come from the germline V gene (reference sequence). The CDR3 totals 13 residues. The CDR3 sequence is CASRGTGLREQYF. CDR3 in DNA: TGTGCCAGTAGAGGGACAGGGCTACGCGAGCAGTACTTC. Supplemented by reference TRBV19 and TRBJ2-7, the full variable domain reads DGGITQSPKYLFRKEGQNVTLSCEQNLNHDAMYWYRQDPGQGLRLIYYSQIVNDFQKGDIAEGYSVSREKKESFPLTVTSAQKNPTAFYLCASRGTGLREQYFGPGTRLTVT.

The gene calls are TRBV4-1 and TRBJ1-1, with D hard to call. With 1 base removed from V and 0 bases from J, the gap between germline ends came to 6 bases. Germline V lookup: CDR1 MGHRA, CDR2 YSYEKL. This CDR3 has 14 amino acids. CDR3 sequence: CASSQGPVNTEAFF. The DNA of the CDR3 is TGCGCCAGCAGCCAAGGTCCTGTGAACACTGAAGCTTTCTTT.

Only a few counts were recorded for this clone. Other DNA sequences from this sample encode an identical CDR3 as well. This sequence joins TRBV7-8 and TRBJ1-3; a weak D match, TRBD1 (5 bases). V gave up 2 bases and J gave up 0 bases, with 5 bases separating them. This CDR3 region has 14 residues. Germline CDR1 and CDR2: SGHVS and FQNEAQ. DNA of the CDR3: TGTGCCAGCAGCTTAAGGGGCTCTGGAAACACCATATATTTT. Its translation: CASSLRGSGNTIYF.